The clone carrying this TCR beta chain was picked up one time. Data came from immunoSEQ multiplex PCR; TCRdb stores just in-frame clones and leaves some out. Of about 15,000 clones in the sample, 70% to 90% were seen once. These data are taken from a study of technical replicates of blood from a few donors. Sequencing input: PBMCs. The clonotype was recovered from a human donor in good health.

CDR3 coding DNA: TGTGCCAGCAGCCACCCGCGGTCCTATAGGTGGGTCATGAACACTGAAGCTTTCTTT. Amino acids: CASSHPRSYRWVMNTEAFF. The rearrangement joins TRBV28 to TRBJ1-1; D not certain. CDR1 is MDHEN and CDR2 is SYDVKM in the germline V gene. V was shortened by 6 bases and J by 0 bases, with 26 bases between the two germline ends. The CDR3 has 19 residues.